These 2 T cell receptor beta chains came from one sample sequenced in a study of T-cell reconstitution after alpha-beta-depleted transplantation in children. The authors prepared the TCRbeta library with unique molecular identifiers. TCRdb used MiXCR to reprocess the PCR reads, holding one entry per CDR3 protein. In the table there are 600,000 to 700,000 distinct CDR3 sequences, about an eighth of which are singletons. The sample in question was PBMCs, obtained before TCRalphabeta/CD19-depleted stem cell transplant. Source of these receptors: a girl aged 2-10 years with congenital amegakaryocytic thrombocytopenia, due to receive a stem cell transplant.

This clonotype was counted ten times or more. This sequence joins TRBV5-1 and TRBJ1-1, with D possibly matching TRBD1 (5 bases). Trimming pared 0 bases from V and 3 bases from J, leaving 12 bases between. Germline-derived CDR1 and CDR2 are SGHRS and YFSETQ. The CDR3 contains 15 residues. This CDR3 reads CASSLAQGWDTEAFF. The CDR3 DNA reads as TGCGCCAGCAGCTTGGCCCAGGGATGGGACACTGAAGCTTTCTTT.

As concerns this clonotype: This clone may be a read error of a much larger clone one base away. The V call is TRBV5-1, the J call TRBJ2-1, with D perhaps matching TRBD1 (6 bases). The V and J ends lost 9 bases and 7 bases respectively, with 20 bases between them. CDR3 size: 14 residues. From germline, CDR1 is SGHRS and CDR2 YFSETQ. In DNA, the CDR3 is TGCGCCACCAAACTAGGGGGAGTCTTGAATGAGCAGTTCTTC. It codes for CATKLGGVLNEQFF.